The sequence of this T cell receptor beta chain was determined in a study of T cells after yellow fever vaccination. Overall study context: SMART-Seq v4 Ultra Low Input prepared libraries from low-cell fractions. Broader study findings: Some clonotypes were seen in both the CD4 and the CD8 compartments. These made up a small share and likely arose from convergent recombination. Subsequent booster samples again held most clones from primary vaccination (roughly 95% CD4, about 86% CD8).

This clonotype was counted ten times or more. Antigen unknown. They built TCR cDNA with 5'RACE template switching, a step that put in a universal primer site and UMIs. TCRdb redid the calling of the 5' RACE reads with MiXCR, one entry per CDR3 protein. The repertoire holds roughly 68,000 distinct CDR3 sequences, with just over 6.5% as singletons. The germline CDR1 and CDR2 sequences are MNHEY and SVGEGT. The CDR3 contains 11 residues. Trimming removed 3 bases from V and 7 bases from J, with 6 bases in between. The chain joins TRBV6-2 or TRBV6-3 to TRBJ1-2; no definite D call. The source of this sequence is a man aged 18 to 35 who received the YFV17D yellow fever vaccine. Sequencing used CD8+ T cells sorted from PBMCs, obtained roughly 47 days after the first yellow fever vaccination. CDR3 sequence: CASSYVLGYTF. The CDR3 nucleotides are TGTGCCAGCAGTTATGTCCTTGGCTACACCTTC.